This TCR beta chain was observed in a study of graft-versus-host responses after intestinal transplantation. As concerns this clone: Antigen specificity is unknown.

Assay used: immunoSEQ multiplex PCR; TCRdb lists only in-frame clones, some missing. The repertoire holds under 75,000 clones, with 90% as singletons. Findings and limits, study-wide: GvH clonotypes were identified within recipient marrow, with a subset emerging first in ileum or blood. High graft-versus-host to host-versus-graft clonal ratios were found in allografts of patients who had graft-donor T cell macrochimerism.

From germline, CDR1 is SGHTA and CDR2 FQGNSA. This CDR3 comprises 19 residues. The junction had 15 bases not matched to a gene; V was cut back by 1 base and J by 3 bases. V is TRBV7-2 and J is TRBJ2-3, with 8 bases matching TRBD2. The input for sequencing was unstimulated CD8+ T cells sorted from spleen or lymph node cells, taken before transplant. The TCR was taken from a human donor who was the organ donor for an intestinal transplant. The chain's CDR3 is CASSLGGPTSVGLTDTQYF. The CDR3 nucleotides are TGTGCCAGCAGCTTAGGGGGTCCGACTAGCGTCGGGTTGACAGATACGCAGTATTTT. Supplemented by reference TRBV7-2 and TRBJ2-3, the full variable domain reads GAGVSQSPSNKVTEKGKDVELRCDPISGHTALYWYRQSLGQGLEFLIYFQGNSAPDKSGLPSDRFSAERTGGSVSTLTIQRTQQEDSAVYLCASSLGGPTSVGLTDTQYFGPGTRLTVL.